Given below is one TCR beta chain in context. Its binding antigen is unknown. From each donor, a roughly 2.6 ml peripheral blood sample was collected into PAXgene tubes and stored at -80 degrees C. Total RNA was isolated from whole blood with the PAXgene blood miRNA kit on an automated QIAcube, without T cell sorting. Peripheral blood from monozygotic twin pairs concordant or discordant for inflammatory bowel disease was subjected to deep TCRalpha and TCRbeta repertoire profiling with unique molecular barcoding. Smoking habits were recorded for all twin pairs, with individuals classified as current, former or never smokers. The data were obtained in a study of monozygotic twins with inflammatory bowel disease (dated by TCRdb to between 2017 and 2020). For the wider study: In total, around 28 monozygotic twin pairs made up the full study: 19 Danish pairs, all IBD-discordant, plus nine German pairs, of which four were IBD-concordant and five were IBD-discordant. The search for disease-associated traits relied mainly on comparing IBD patients with their genetically identical healthy co-twins within discordant pairs. Each individual had, on average, about 151 000 unique TCRalpha sequences and 181 000 unique TCRbeta sequences available for analysis. Here is what the overall study found, with its caveats: No single strong signal or clonotype linked to IBD turned up in the results, so the idea that one exists was not supported. Repertoire similarity did not differ between concordant and discordant twins, possibly due to limited statistical power. The analysis was unable to tell different T cell subtypes apart. Measured by the inverse Simpson index, TCRbeta repertoire diversity was lower in IBD patients than in their healthy co-twins. Compared with healthy twins, IBD patients shared fewer clonotypes with other individuals, and the difference was most pronounced in patients with signs of disease activity. Differing immunosuppressive treatments among patients may have added background noise and inter-individual variability to the repertoires.

The CDR3 contains 12 residues, cysteine and phenylalanine counted. No DNA is recorded. Sequences DFQATT (CDR1) and SNEGSKA (CDR2) are obtained from the germline V gene (reference sequence). The library was generated by 5' RACE. Each TCR library was prepared from around 3.5 ug of total RNA. For each sample, cDNA synthesis with SMARTScribe reverse transcriptase was split into eight separate reactions. During cDNA synthesis, template switching was used to introduce unique molecular identifiers that contained a 6-nucleotide sample barcode. TCRalpha and TCRbeta cDNA was amplified by two nested PCRs of 16 and 9 cycles, with bead purification after each PCR. Before amplification, the cDNA was treated with uracil DNA-glycosylase and purified using the QIAquick PCR purification kit. The second PCR added Illumina TruSeq-compatible adapters along with sample-specific barcodes. Library quality and concentration were checked on TapeStation and Qubit, and libraries were pooled at 4.5 to 5.5 ng each. Sequencing of pooled libraries was carried out on an Illumina HiSeq2500 single-index Rapid Run using 2 x 100 bp reads and custom sequencing primers. In the paper's pipeline: MiGEC version 1.2.6 was used for UMI-based consensus assembly to correct PCR and sequencing errors. MiXCR version 2.1.1 handled V(D)J alignment, clonotype assembly and CDR3 extraction. To normalise gene usage, clonotype sharing and MAIT/NKT TCR abundance, the analysis used the top 1000, 10 000 and 20 000 clonotypes per sample. Diversity was computed as the inverse Simpson index with the vegan R package after downsampling to 27 000 UMIs. Statistical testing used paired Mann-Whitney U tests on the discordant twin pairs and applied Benjamini-Hochberg correction for multiple testing. Reprocessed by TCRdb, the reads give a single entry per CDR3 protein sequence, without DNA. The V and J calls come from TCRdb's annotation, not from the publication. The sample's records list over 150,000 distinct CDR3 sequences. Approximately 2.4% of the sample comes from the top ten.

The TCR comes from a human donor with ulcerative colitis or Crohn's disease, or a healthy co-twin of an affected twin (not recorded which). Sequencing input: blood. The chain employs TRBV20-1 and TRBJ1-1; there is no DNA to check the TCRdb D call of TRBD1. This receptor carries the CDR3 CSCGTGDTEAFF.